A selection of T cell receptor beta chains follows, all from one sample in a study of tumor-infiltrating lymphocytes in primary liver carcinoma. Using its own MiXCR run on the multiplex PCR reads, TCRdb lists one record per CDR3 protein. The sample has around 210,000 distinct CDR3 sequences, 65% seen once. The sample taken for sequencing was peripheral blood. The origin of the receptors is an older woman with primary liver carcinoma and hepatitis B virus infection. Both conserved end residues are part of each CDR3. A D gene is named only where the DNA matches it firmly. Size is omitted from some rows. Given values are once, few, many or a class for expanded clones.

D gene,CDR3 length,J gene,V gene,clone size,CDR3 DNA,CDR3 protein
.,15,TRBJ1-5,TRBV5-6,many,TGTGCCAGCAGCTTAGAGGGGTCGAACAATCAGCCCCAGCATTTT,CASSLEGSNNQPQHF
.,12,TRBJ2-7,TRBV28,few,TGTGCCAGCAGCCGGGACCTCTACGAGCAGTACTTC,CASSRDLYEQYF
.,16,TRBJ2-1,TRBV28,.,TGTGCCAGCACGTCTCGGGCCGGTCGCTATTACAATGAGCAGTTCTTC,CASTSRAGRYYNEQFF
.,14,TRBJ1-2,TRBV11-2,.,TGTGCCGGCAGCTTAGAGACAGGTGGCTATGGCTACACCTTC,CAGSLETGGYGYTF
.,14,TRBJ2-1,TRBV11-2,few,TGTGCCAGCAGCCGATTAACGGGGAGAAATGAGCAGCTCTTC,CASSRLTGRNEQLF
.,14,TRBJ1-4,TRBV29-1,.,TGCAGCGTTGAAGGTAGCAGGAGAGGTGAAAAACTGCGTTTT,CSVEGSRRGEKLRF
.,15,TRBJ2-3,TRBV5-6,.,TGTGCCAGCAGCTTGGGGACAGTTTTGCCAGATACGCAGTATTTT,CASSLGTVLPDTQYF
.,15,TRBJ2-3,TRBV4-2,.,TGTGCCAGCGCGAGCGGGCTCCCCAGCACAGATAGGCAGTATTTT,CASASGLPSTDRQYF
.,16,TRBJ2-1,TRBV5-1,.,TGCGCCAGCAGCTTGCGCGCGGCGGCGAATAGGAATGAGCGGTTCTTC,CASSLRAAANRNERFF
TRBD1,15,TRBJ2-2,TRBV12-3/TRBV12-4,many,TGTGCCAGCAGTAAGACAGGGGGCAACACCGGGGAGCTGTTTTTT,CASSKTGGNTGELFF
.,14,TRBJ2-2,TRBV29-1,once,TGTAGCGTTATCAGGGGCTCGAACACCGGGGTGCTGTTTTTT,CSVIRGSNTGVLFF
.,15,TRBJ1-2,TRBV4-1,.,TGCGCCAGCAGCCAAGGTATAGACGGGCCCTATGGCTACACCTTC,CASSQGIDGPYGYTF
.,16,TRBJ1-2,TRBV12-3/TRBV12-4,many,TGTGCCAGCAGTCCTGCGTGGGGACGAGGGGCTTATGGCTACACCTTC,CASSPAWGRGAYGYTF
.,15,TRBJ2-7,TRBV2,.,TGTGCCAGCAGGGGCGGGGGCTTATTCTCCTACGAGCAGTACTTC,CASRGGGLFSYEQYF
.,13,TRBJ1-2,TRBV6-5,.,TGTGCCAGCAGTACCGGGACAATCTATGGCTACACCTTC,CASSTGTIYGYTF
TRBD2,13,TRBJ2-3,TRBV6-2/TRBV6-3,many,TGTGCCAGCAGTTACCGGGAGGCGGATACGCAGTATTTT,CASSYREADTQYF
TRBD2,15,TRBJ2-7,TRBV11-2,many,TGTGCCAGCAGCTTTCGGGCGGGAGGGCCCTACGAGCAGTACTTC,CASSFRAGGPYEQYF
.,13,TRBJ2-5,TRBV5-1,.,TGCGCCAGCAGCTTGGCAAACCAAGAGACCCAGTACTTC,CASSLANQETQYF
TRBD1,15,TRBJ2-7,TRBV11-3,.,TGTGGCAGCAGTCCCGGGACAGAGGGTAACTACGAGCAGTACTTC,CGSSPGTEGNYEQYF
TRBD1,13,TRBJ1-1,TRBV5-1,.,TGCGCCAGCAGTGACAGGGGATACACCGAAGCTTTCTTT,CASSDRGYTEAFF
.,14,TRBJ1-2,TRBV10-3,many,TGTGCCATCAGTCCCGGGGGGAGGGACTATGGCTACACCTTC,CAISPGGRDYGYTF
.,15,TRBJ1-1,TRBV14,few,TGTGCCAGCAGCCAAGATTTAGGTCTGAACACTGAAGCTTTCTTT,CASSQDLGLNTEAFF
TRBD2,13,TRBJ2-1,TRBV24-1,.,TGTGCCGCAAGTAGCCTAGCGGGGAATGAGCAGCTCTTC,CAASSLAGNEQLF
.,15,TRBJ1-4,TRBV11-2,.,TGTGCCAGCACCGAAACCGGGGCACGGAGTGAAAAACTGTTTTTT,CASTETGARSEKLFF
.,14,TRBJ2-7,TRBV28,once,TGTACCAGCAGTTCTTCCAGGAGCGTGGGCGAGCAGTACTTC,CTSSSSRSVGEQYF
.,14,TRBJ2-7,TRBV11-2,once,TGTACCAGCAGCTTAGTAGGACTTGAGTACGTGCAGTACTTC,CTSSLVGLEYVQYF
.,12,TRBJ1-1,TRBV11-2,.,TGTGCCAGCTTAGAAGGGAACACTGAAGCTTTCTTT,CASLEGNTEAFF
TRBD1,15,TRBJ2-7,TRBV7-8,.,TGTGCCAGCAGCATAGCCGAGGGACAGCGCTACGAGCAGTACTTC,CASSIAEGQRYEQYF
.,13,TRBJ2-5,TRBV11-2,.,TGTGCCAGCTGCTCTCGGATGGGAGAGATCCAGTACTTC,CASCSRMGEIQYF
TRBD1,18,TRBJ1-1,TRBV4-1,.,TGCGCCAGAAGCCAACCCCGGGACAGGGGGGCCCGGGGGGCTGAAGCTTTGTTT,CARSQPRDRGARGAEALF
.,13,TRBJ1-1,TRBV6-1,.,TGTGCCAGCGGTGCCAGGGAGAGTACTGAAGCTTTCTTT,CASGARESTEAFF
.,11,TRBJ1-3,TRBV6-1,many,TGTGCCATCCTCTCTGGAAACACCATATATTTT,CAILSGNTIYF
.,13,TRBJ2-7,TRBV5-6,few,TGTGCCAGCAGCTTGGCCCACACCTACGAGCAGTACTTC,CASSLAHTYEQYF
.,15,TRBJ1-2,TRBV6-5,few,TGTGCCAGCAGCCCACAGGGAACCGCTAACTATGGCTACACCTTC,CASSPQGTANYGYTF
.,16,TRBJ1-3,TRBV11-2,.,TGTGCCAGCAGTTCCGACCTCCGGGCCTCAGGAAACGCCATATATTTT,CASSSDLRASGNAIYF
TRBD2,17,TRBJ2-7,TRBV11-2,.,TGTGCCAGCAGACAAGGACTAGCGGGAGGGTGGTCCTACGAGCAGTACTTC,CASRQGLAGGWSYEQYF
TRBD1,14,TRBJ1-1,TRBV6-5,.,TGTGCCAGCAGGAGAGACAGGGCCATCACTGAAGCTTTCTTT,CASRRDRAITEAFF